The 26 T cell receptor beta chains below come from one sample, sequenced in a study of cytomegalovirus exposure and HLA in healthy donors. Primers: 60 Vbeta forward and 13 Jbeta reverse. Libraries were prepared by immunoSEQ multiplex PCR; TCRdb keeps only in-frame clonotypes and omits some of them. Among more than 80,000 clones listed, about two thirds were seen once. Sequencing input: PBMCs. The receptors stem from a boy younger than 18 in good health and CMV-seronegative.

The gene calls are TRBV2 and TRBJ2-1; D is unclear. Germline V gene sequence: CDR1 SNHLY, CDR2 FYNNEI. The CDR3 consists of 13 residues. The V and J ends lost 4 bases and 4 bases respectively, with 8 bases between them. CDR3 sequence: CASSVSVYNEQFF. CDR3 in DNA: TGTGCCAGCAGTGTTTCGGTATACAATGAGCAGTTCTTC.

This chain connects TRBV28 to TRBJ1-5; TRBD1 matches at 7 bases. CDR1 MDHEN and CDR2 SYDVKM come from the germline V gene. The CDR3 consists of 14 residues. Trimming took 6 bases from V and 5 from J; bases not matched to a gene: 7. In DNA, the CDR3 is TGTGCCAGCAGGCGCGACAGGGTGGATCAGCCCCAGCATTTT. Its protein product is CASRRDRVDQPQHF.

The chain couples TRBV5-1 to TRBJ2-1; TRBD2 matches at 9 bases. This CDR3 comprises 15 residues. V lost 4 bases, J lost 1 base, and 3 bases stayed unmatched. In germline, CDR1 is SGHRS, CDR2 YFSETQ. CDR3 DNA sequence: TGCGCCAGCAGCCCAACTAGCGGGTCCTACAATGAGCAGTTCTTC. Translation gives CASSPTSGSYNEQFF.

This chain uses TRBV7-9 with TRBJ1-2; 8 bases agree with TRBD1. CDR3 size: 15 residues. V gave up 0 bases and J gave up 6 bases; unmatched junction bases: 6. CDR1 is SEHNR and CDR2 is FQNEAQ in the germline V gene (reference sequence). The CDR3 protein is CASSLATEQGDGYTF. The CDR3 region has the DNA TGTGCCAGCAGCTTAGCGACAGAACAGGGGGATGGCTACACCTTC.

The chain combines TRBV7-9 with TRBJ2-7; 8 nucleotides line up with TRBD1. The CDR3 runs 14 residues. Trimming took 6 bases from V and 1 from J; bases not matched to a gene: 5. Germline CDR1 SEHNR, CDR2 FQNEAQ (reference sequence). The DNA for the CDR3 is TGTGCCAGCAGTTCCAGGGGGCTATCCTACGAGCAGTACTTC. It is translated as CASSSRGLSYEQYF.

The chain employs TRBV5-6 and TRBJ2-3, with TRBD2 matching over 14 bases. The CDR3 has 17 residues. Germline CDR1 reads SGHDT; CDR2 reads YYEEEE. V shed 4 bases and J 3 bases; nucleotides not matched to a gene: 7. The DNA of the CDR3 is TGTGCCAGCAGCCTACCGGGACTAGCGGGAGCGACAGATACGCAGTATTTT. Translating gives CASSLPGLAGATDTQYF.

The rearrangement joins TRBV7-8 to TRBJ1-2; TRBD1 aligns across 8 bases. The CDR3 length is 15 residues. Per germline, CDR1 SGHVS and CDR2 FQNEAQ. The V segment lost 7 bases and the J segment 7 bases; nucleotides outside the gene matches: 14. Here the CDR3 DNA reads TGTGCCAGCACCACCCCTGGGCAGGGGGCGAGTGGCTACACCTTC. Encoded protein: CASTTPGQGASGYTF.

The genes are TRBV5-6 and TRBJ2-7; 11 bases match TRBD2. Germline V lookup: CDR1 SGHDT, CDR2 YYEEEE. CDR3 length: 15 amino acids. The V gene end was trimmed by 3 bases and the J gene end by 4 bases; junction bases not matched to a gene: 6. The CDR3 loop reads CASSSLAGGIYEQYF. The CDR3 coding sequence is TGTGCCAGCAGCTCCCTAGCGGGGGGCATTTACGAGCAGTACTTC. The whole variable domain, remainder taken from reference TRBV5-6 and TRBJ2-7, is DAGVTQSPTHLIKTRGQQVTLRCSPKSGHDTVSWYQQALGQGPQFIFQYYEEEERQRGNFPDRFSGHQFPNYSSELNVNALLLGDSALYLCASSSLAGGIYEQYFGPGTRLTVT.

The V and J genes are TRBV2 and TRBJ2-1, with 11 bases identical to TRBD2. Trimming cost V 7 bases and J 7 bases; bases outside gene matches: 9. CDR1 and CDR2 from the germline V gene are SNHLY and FYNNEI. The CDR3 is 15 amino acids. CDR3 nucleotides: TGTGCCAGCACCCTAGAACTAGCGGGAGAGAATGAGCAGTTCTTC. It translates to CASTLELAGENEQFF.

The CDR3 coding sequence is TGTGCCAGCAGTGTGGGCGGGAGGGCCCCAGAGACCCAGTACTTC. It specifies CASSVGGRAPETQYF. The rearrangement uses TRBV2 and TRBJ2-5, with TRBD2 matching 9 bases. The CDR3 has 15 amino acids. The germline gives CDR1 SNHLY, CDR2 FYNNEI. V lost 4 bases and J lost 4; bases outside the gene matches: 7.

This clone appeared once. Germline is not matched at one junction end, which may reflect a read error. V and J are TRBV5-6 and TRBJ2-7, with TRBD1 matching 9 bases. Germline CDR1 and CDR2: SGHDT and YYEEEE. The CDR3 totals 14 residues. The CDR3 coding sequence is TGTGCCAGCAGCTTGGGAGGACAGGGGTACGCGCAGTACTTC. This translates into CASSLGGQGYAQYF.

This clone came up a few times. The V and J genes are TRBV4-2 and TRBJ2-7; 7 positions match TRBD2. The CDR3 runs 15 residues. With V trimmed by 0 bases and J by 7 bases, 9 bases remained unmatched. Germline lookup yields CDR1 LGHNA and CDR2 YNFKEQ. CDR3 sequence (DNA): TGTGCCAGCAGCCAAGATGCGGGAGTCTCGGAAGAGCAGTACTTC. This sequence encodes CASSQDAGVSEEQYF.

V usage is TRBV4-1 and J usage is TRBJ1-5; the D gene is possibly TRBD1 (5 bases). Trimming pared 0 bases from V and 5 bases from J, leaving 11 bases between. Germline-derived CDR1 and CDR2 are MGHRA and YSYEKL. The CDR3 totals 15 residues. In nucleotides, the CDR3 is TGCGCCAGCAGCCAAGACGGGCAGGGCGATCAGCCCCAGCATTTT. This encodes CASSQDGQGDQPQHF.

The chain recombines TRBV30 with TRBJ1-1; D uncertain. V was clipped by 0 bases and J by 11 bases, with 13 bases between them. Looked up from germline, CDR1 is GTSNPN and CDR2 is SVGIG (reference sequence). The CDR3 spans 12 residues. CDR3 loop: CAWSVESARAFF. The CDR3 DNA follows: TGTGCCTGGAGTGTCGAGTCCGCGAGGGCTTTCTTT. Full variable domain (missing parts from reference TRBV30 and TRBJ1-1): SQTIHQWPATLVQPVGSPLSLECTVEGTSNPNLYWYRQAAGRGLQLLFYSVGIGQISSEVPQNLSASRPQDRQFILSSKKLLLSDSGFYLCAWSVESARAFFGQGTRLTVV.

This clone was seen only once. V gene TRBV25-1 combines with J gene TRBJ2-7; tentative D call: TRBD2 (6 bases). The length of the CDR3 is 12 residues. V was trimmed by 5 bases and J by 6 bases, leaving 11 bases between them. Germline V gene data show CDR1 as MGHDK and CDR2 as SYGVNS. The CDR3 DNA follows: TGTGCCAGCAGTTTGGCGGGGACCGAGCAGTACTTC. Its translation: CASSLAGTEQYF.

This clone was counted only a few times. The chain is built from TRBV28 and TRBJ1-1; D call uncertain. CDR1 MDHEN and CDR2 SYDVKM come from the germline V gene. Trimming removed 3 bases at V and 0 bases at J, with 11 bases between. The CDR3 is made up of 15 amino acids. This CDR3 reads CASSFLTVLNTEAFF. The CDR3 nucleotides are TGTGCCAGCAGTTTTCTTACAGTATTGAACACTGAAGCTTTCTTT. Full variable domain (remainder filled in from reference TRBV28 and TRBJ1-1): DVKVTQSSRYLVKRTGEKVFLECVQDMDHENMFWYRQDPGLGLRLIYFSYDVKMKEKGDIPEGYSVSREKKERFSLILESASTNQTSMYLCASSFLTVLNTEAFFGQGTRLTVV.

This chain uses TRBV28 with TRBJ1-2; a possible D gene is TRBD1 (6 bases). CDR1 and CDR2 from the germline V gene are MDHEN and SYDVKM. The ends were cut back, 4 bases at V and 8 bases at J, with 20 bases in the middle. The CDR3 loop spans 15 amino acids. In DNA, the CDR3 is TGTGCCAGCAGTTCCCGAGACAGGTGGTTGCAGGGCTACACCTTC. Residues: CASSSRDRWLQGYTF.

This clone was seen only a few times. The gene calls are TRBV6-4 and TRBJ2-7; 11 bases map to TRBD2. V gave up 6 bases and J gave up 0 bases; unmatched junction bases: 1. The length of the CDR3 is 14 residues. Germline V gene lookup returns CDR1 MRHNA and CDR2 SNTAGT. The CDR3 region is CASRTSGASYEQYF. CDR3 in DNA: TGTGCCAGCAGGACTAGCGGGGCCTCCTACGAGCAGTACTTC.

This clone has just one count. The chain joins TRBV6-5 to TRBJ2-2; D may be TRBD2 (5 bases). Trimming removed 5 bases at V and 1 base at J, with 8 bases between. The germline CDR1 and CDR2 sequences are MNHEY and SVGAGI. CDR3 length equals 14 residues. Here the CDR3 reads CASSRRQNTGELFF. CDR3 nucleotides: TGTGCCAGCAGTAGGAGGCAGAACACCGGGGAGCTGTTTTTT.

A single count supports this clone. The chain is built from TRBV9 and TRBJ2-7, with D perhaps matching TRBD2 (7 bases). The V gene's germline CDR1 is SGDLS and CDR2 YYNGEE. Trimming removed 3 bases from V and 4 bases from J, with 11 bases in between. The CDR3 is 13 residues long. CDR3 DNA sequence: TGTGCCAGCAGCGGGGAGGGGGATTACGAGCAGTACTTC. Residues: CASSGEGDYEQYF.

The rearrangement links TRBV12-5 to TRBJ2-1; the match to TRBD2 covers 10 bases. Germline V CDR1 and CDR2: LGHNT, FRNRAP. After removal of 4 bases from V and 8 bases from J, the junction contained 17 bases not matched to a gene. This CDR3 has 18 amino acids. The CDR3 here is CASGSEPRLAGYRDEQFF. In DNA, the CDR3 is TGTGCTAGTGGTTCGGAACCGCGACTAGCGGGCTACCGGGATGAGCAGTTCTTC.

The chain has TRBV7-9 and TRBJ2-7, with TRBD2 as a possible D gene (6 bases). The CDR3 length is 13 residues. Germline CDR1 SEHNR, CDR2 FQNEAQ (reference sequence). The V end was cut by 7 bases, the J end by 2 bases, with 12 bases between. DNA for the CDR3: TGTGCCAGCAAGAGCGGGCCGACCTACGAGCAGTACTTC. Translated, it gives CASKSGPTYEQYF.

This clone was seen a single time. The chain has TRBV14 and TRBJ1-3, with D unresolved. There are 12 residues in the CDR3. Germline V gene sequence: CDR1 SGHDN, CDR2 FVKESK. V lost 7 bases and J 5 bases, leaving 9 bases between the germline ends. Here the CDR3 reads CASTNSRNTIYF. The CDR3, as DNA: TGTGCCAGCACAAACAGTAGAAACACCATATATTTT.

This clone occurred a few times. V usage is TRBV11-1 and J usage is TRBJ1-1; D gene unclear. Germline loops: CDR1 SGHAT, CDR2 FQDESV (reference sequence). Between the trimmed V and J ends, which lost 4 bases and 1 base, there was a span of 13 bases. The CDR3 has 15 residues. The CDR3 sequence: CASSSSEGRNTEAFF. The CDR3, as DNA: TGTGCCAGCAGCTCCAGCGAAGGCCGGAACACTGAAGCTTTCTTT.

This chain joins TRBV28 and TRBJ1-5, with TRBD1 matching 10 bases. With V trimmed by 4 bases and J by 6 bases, 3 bases remained unmatched. Germline V gene sequence: CDR1 MDHEN, CDR2 SYDVKM. This CDR3 contains 14 residues. The CDR3 DNA reads TGTGCCAGCAGTTCAGGGACAGGGGTTCAGCCCCAGCATTTT. It yields the protein CASSSGTGVQPQHF.

The genes are TRBV27 and TRBJ2-7, with 9 bases matching TRBD2. The trim removed 3 bases at V and 4 bases at J, leaving 7 bases unmatched. Per germline, CDR1 MNHEY and CDR2 SMNVEV (reference sequence). The CDR3 has 15 residues. CDR3 region: CASSLTLAGMYEQYF. In DNA, the CDR3 is TGTGCCAGCAGTTTGACGCTAGCGGGAATGTACGAGCAGTACTTC.